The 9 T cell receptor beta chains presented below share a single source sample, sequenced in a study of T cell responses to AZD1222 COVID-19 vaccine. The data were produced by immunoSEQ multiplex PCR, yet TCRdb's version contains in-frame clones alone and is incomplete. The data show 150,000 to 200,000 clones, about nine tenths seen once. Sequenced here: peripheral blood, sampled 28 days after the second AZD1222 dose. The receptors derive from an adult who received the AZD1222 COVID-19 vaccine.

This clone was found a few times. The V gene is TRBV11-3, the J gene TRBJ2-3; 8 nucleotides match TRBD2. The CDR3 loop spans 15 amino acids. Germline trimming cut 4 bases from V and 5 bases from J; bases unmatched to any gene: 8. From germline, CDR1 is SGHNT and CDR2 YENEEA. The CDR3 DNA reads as TGTGCCAGCAGCTCGTACAGCGGGAGCGGAGATACGCAGTATTTT. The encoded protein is CASSSYSGSGDTQYF.

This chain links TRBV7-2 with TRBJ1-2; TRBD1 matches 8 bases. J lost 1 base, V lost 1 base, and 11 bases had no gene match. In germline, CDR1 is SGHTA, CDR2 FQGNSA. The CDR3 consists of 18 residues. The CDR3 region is CASSLVSGAGGLNYGYTF. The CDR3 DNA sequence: TGTGCCAGCAGCTTAGTTTCAGGGGCAGGGGGCCTTAACTATGGCTACACCTTC.

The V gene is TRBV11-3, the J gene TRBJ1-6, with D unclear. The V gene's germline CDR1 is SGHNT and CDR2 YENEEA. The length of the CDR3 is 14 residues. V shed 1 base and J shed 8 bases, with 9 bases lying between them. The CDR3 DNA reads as TGTGCCAGCAGCTTAGGCAGAATGGATTCACCCCTCCACTTT. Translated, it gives CASSLGRMDSPLHF.

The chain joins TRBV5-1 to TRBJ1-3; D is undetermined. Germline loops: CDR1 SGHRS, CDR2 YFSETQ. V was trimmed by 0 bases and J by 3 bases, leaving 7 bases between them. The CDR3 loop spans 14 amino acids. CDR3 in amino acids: CASSLDRVGNTIYF. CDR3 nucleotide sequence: TGCGCCAGCAGCTTGGATCGGGTTGGAAACACCATATATTTT.

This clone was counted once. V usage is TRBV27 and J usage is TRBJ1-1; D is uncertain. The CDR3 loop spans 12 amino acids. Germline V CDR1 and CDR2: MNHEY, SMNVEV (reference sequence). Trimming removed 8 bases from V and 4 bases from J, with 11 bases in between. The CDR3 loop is CASGGALTEAFF. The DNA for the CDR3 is TGTGCCAGCGGCGGAGCCCTCACTGAAGCTTTCTTT.

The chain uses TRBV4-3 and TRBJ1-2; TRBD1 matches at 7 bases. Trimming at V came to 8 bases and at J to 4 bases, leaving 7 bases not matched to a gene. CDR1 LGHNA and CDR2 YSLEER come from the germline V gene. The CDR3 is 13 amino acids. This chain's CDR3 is CASGDRDSYGYTF. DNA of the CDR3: TGCGCCAGCGGGGATAGGGACAGCTATGGCTACACCTTC.

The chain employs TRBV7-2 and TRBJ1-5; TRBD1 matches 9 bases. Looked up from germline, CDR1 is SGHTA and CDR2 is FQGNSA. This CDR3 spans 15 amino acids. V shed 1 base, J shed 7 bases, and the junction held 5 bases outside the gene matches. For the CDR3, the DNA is TGTGCCAGCAGCTTAGACAGGGGGCTAGAACAGCCCCAGCATTTT. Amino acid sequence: CASSLDRGLEQPQHF.

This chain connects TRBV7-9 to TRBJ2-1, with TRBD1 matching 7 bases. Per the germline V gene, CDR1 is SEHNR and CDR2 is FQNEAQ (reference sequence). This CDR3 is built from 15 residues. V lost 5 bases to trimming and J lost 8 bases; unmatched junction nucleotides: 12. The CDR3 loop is CASSPFTGALHEQFF. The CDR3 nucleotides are TGTGCCAGCAGCCCCTTTACAGGGGCACTACATGAGCAGTTCTTC.

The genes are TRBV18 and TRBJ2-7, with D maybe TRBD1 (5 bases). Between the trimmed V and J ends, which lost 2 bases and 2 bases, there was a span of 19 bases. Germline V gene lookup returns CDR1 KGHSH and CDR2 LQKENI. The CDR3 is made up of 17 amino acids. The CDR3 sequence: CASSPGARYGTPYEQYF. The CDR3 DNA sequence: TGTGCCAGCTCACCAGGGGCGCGATATGGTACCCCCTACGAGCAGTACTTC.